These 9 T cell receptor beta chains were all obtained from the same sample, sequenced in a study of brain T cells in children with intractable seizures. Repertoires were generated with immunoSEQ multiplex PCR, while TCRdb's copy carries only in-frame clones and drops some. The data show 300,000 to 400,000 clones, roughly 92% seen once. As for time point: blood from clinic visit 5 months post-surgery; TSC patient then seizure free. The material was peripheral blood, obtained more than 4 months after surgery. These receptors all stem from a boy in the first two years of life with tuberous sclerosis and intractable seizures.

This sequence joins TRBV19 and TRBJ2-1; D is possibly TRBD1 (6 bases). The CDR3 is 12 residues long. The V gene's germline CDR1 is LNHDA and CDR2 SQIVND (reference sequence). V was cut by 1 base and J by 9 bases, with 7 bases left in between. Here the CDR3 reads CASSIGGPEQFF. The CDR3 region has the DNA TGTGCCAGTAGTATAGGGGGGCCTGAGCAGTTCTTC.

The V and J genes are TRBV27 and TRBJ1-5; D call uncertain. The CDR3 is 14 amino acids. Trimming stripped 5 bases from V and 5 bases from J, with 13 bases between. Germline lookup yields CDR1 MNHEY and CDR2 SMNVEV (reference sequence). CDR3 region: CASSHRGLDQPQHF. DNA for the CDR3: TGTGCCAGCAGTCACCGAGGGCTTGATCAGCCCCAGCATTTT.

This sequence joins TRBV10-3 and TRBJ2-1; D uncertain. The V gene lost 4 bases and the J gene lost 5 bases, with 3 bases spanning the gap. This CDR3 is 11 amino acids long. Germline CDR1 is ENHRY and CDR2 is SYGVKD. This chain's CDR3 is CAISADNEQFF. DNA of the CDR3: TGTGCCATCAGTGCGGACAATGAGCAGTTCTTC.

The J gene is TRBJ1-5, the V gene TRBV27; D not resolved. Trimming pared 8 bases from V and 3 bases from J, leaving 20 bases between. CDR1 and CDR2 (germline): MNHEY, SMNVEV (reference sequence). This CDR3 comprises 16 residues. As DNA, the CDR3 is TGTGCCAGCCCGACGCCGGAGCCCGAAGACAATCAGCCCCAGCATTTT. Amino acid sequence: CASPTPEPEDNQPQHF.

Comments on this clone: At one boundary the junction diverges from the germline segment, which might be a read error. The chain couples TRBV6-1 to TRBJ2-7; 13 bases agree with TRBD2. Germline CDR1 reads MNHNS; CDR2 reads SASEGT. This CDR3 spans 21 amino acids. The DNA of the CDR3 is TGTGCCAGCAGGGAAGGCGAACCGGGACTAGCGGGAAAGTTTGGCTCCTACGAGCAGTACTTC. Translation gives CASREGEPGLAGKFGSYEQYF.

With respect to this clone: Different DNA sequences within this sample yield the same CDR3. The genes are TRBV29-1 and TRBJ1-1; D is ambiguous. The CDR3 is made up of 14 amino acids. Trimming cost V 4 bases and J 0 bases, with 12 bases left between them. CDR1 is SQVTM, CDR2 ANQGSEA, per germline. The DNA for the CDR3 is TGCAGCGTTGTGGTTCTCGGCCTGAACACTGAAGCTTTCTTT. Translated, it gives CSVVVLGLNTEAFF. The full variable domain, its missing parts supplied by reference TRBV29-1 and TRBJ1-1, is SAVISQKPSRDICQRGTSLTIQCQVDSQVTMMFWYRQQPGQSLTLIATANQGSEATYESGFVIDKFPISRPNLTFSTLTVSNMSPEDSSIYLCSVVVLGLNTEAFFGQGTRLTVV.

The chain has TRBV6-5 and TRBJ2-3, with unresolved D. This CDR3 region has 13 residues. The germline V gene has CDR1 MNHEY and CDR2 SVGAGI. V lost 5 bases to trimming and J lost 6 bases, with 12 bases between them. The CDR3 DNA sequence: TGTGCCAGCAGTCACAGCCGCCTGGATACGCAGTATTTT. As protein: CASSHSRLDTQYF.

This clone is a singleton in its sample. V and J are TRBV4-1 and TRBJ2-7; D is unresolved. Trimming removed 2 bases at V and 2 bases at J, with 7 bases between. Per germline, CDR1 MGHRA and CDR2 YSYEKL. The CDR3 contains 13 residues. The CDR3 loop is CASSQTPAYEQYF. CDR3 sequence (DNA): TGCGCCAGCAGCCAAACCCCAGCCTACGAGCAGTACTTC.

This CDR3 reads CASSPRTGSYEQYF. The CDR3 DNA reads TGTGCCAGCAGCCCCCGGACAGGGTCCTACGAGCAGTACTTC. The V call is TRBV11-1, the J call TRBJ2-7; 8 bases map to TRBD1. The CDR3 totals 14 residues. The junction had 4 bases not matched to a gene; V was cut back by 5 bases and J by 1 base. Germline-derived CDR1 and CDR2 are SGHAT and FQDESV (reference sequence). Full variable domain (outside the CDR3, taken from reference TRBV11-1 and TRBJ2-7): EAEVAQSPRYKITEKSQAVAFWCDPISGHATLYWYRQILGQGPELLVQFQDESVVDDSQLPKDRFSAERLKGVDSTLKIQPAELGDSAMYLCASSPRTGSYEQYFGPGTRLTVT.